The 28 T cell receptor beta chains listed next were all sequenced from one sample in a study of blood T cell repertoires in COVID-19. Libraries were prepared by immunoSEQ multiplex PCR; TCRdb keeps only in-frame clonotypes and omits some of them. In the table there are about 48,000 clones, about 90% of which are singletons. The sequenced material came from peripheral blood. The receptor source for this set is a human donor in a cohort sampled during active COVID-19.

This clone turned up a few times. The chain employs TRBV14 and TRBJ1-1; a possible D gene is TRBD1 (6 bases). Trimming took off 0 bases at V and 0 bases at J, with 8 bases between the two ends. Germline V CDR1 and CDR2: SGHDN, FVKESK. The length of the CDR3 is 15 residues. In DNA, the CDR3 is TGTGCCAGCAGCCAAGAACAGGGCCTGAACACTGAAGCTTTCTTT. This encodes CASSQEQGLNTEAFF.

The rearrangement uses TRBV27 and TRBJ2-7, with TRBD2 matching over 8 bases. CDR3 length equals 14 residues. The germline gives CDR1 MNHEY, CDR2 SMNVEV (reference sequence). V gave up 4 bases and J gave up 4 bases; unmatched junction bases: 6. The CDR3 here is CASSSSGRGYEQYF. The CDR3 DNA reads TGTGCCAGCAGTTCCAGCGGGAGAGGGTACGAGCAGTACTTC.

The table lists this clone with a count of one. The chain uses TRBV30 and TRBJ1-4; 7 bases line up with TRBD1. The CDR3 loop spans 12 amino acids. The germline CDR1 and CDR2 sequences are GTSNPN and SVGIG (reference sequence). The ends lost 8 bases at V and 8 bases at J; junction bases unmatched: 8. DNA for the CDR3: TGTGCCCGAGGGGGCGGTGGGGAAAAACTGTTTTTT. It specifies CARGGGGEKLFF.

The chain combines TRBV7-2 with TRBJ2-3; 7 bases agree with TRBD2. The CDR3 totals 15 residues. Germline V CDR1 and CDR2: SGHTA, FQGNSA. J was trimmed by 3 bases and V by 5 bases; bases with no gene match: 8. The CDR3 bases are TGTGCCAGCAGCCCAAGGGGAGGGCGGACAGATACGCAGTATTTT. Protein product: CASSPRGGRTDTQYF.

The chain employs TRBV10-3 and TRBJ2-3; 9 nucleotides agree with TRBD2. The V gene end was trimmed by 2 bases and the J gene end by 4 bases; junction bases not matched to a gene: 7. Germline V lookup: CDR1 ENHRY, CDR2 SYGVKD. This CDR3 has 16 amino acids. CDR3: CAISERPSGEADTQYF. The CDR3 DNA reads TGTGCCATCAGTGAGAGGCCTAGCGGGGAGGCAGATACGCAGTATTTT.

CDR3: CASSLSPSGELFF. In DNA, the CDR3 is TGTGCCAGCAGTTTATCCCCCTCCGGGGAGCTGTTTTTT. The rearrangement joins TRBV27 to TRBJ2-2; D remains ambiguous. The germline CDR1 and CDR2 sequences are MNHEY and SMNVEV (reference sequence). This CDR3 contains 13 residues. V gave up 0 bases and J gave up 6 bases, with 5 bases separating them.

V usage is TRBV28 and J usage is TRBJ1-6, with D maybe TRBD1 (5 bases). This CDR3 contains 14 residues. Germline-derived CDR1 and CDR2 are MDHEN and SYDVKM. In DNA form, the CDR3 reads TGTGGTTCCGCCGGGCAGGGATATAATTCACCCCTCCACTTT. This gives the protein CGSAGQGYNSPLHF.

This clone has a single count. The chain couples TRBV1 to TRBJ2-1; the table calls TRBD1, which could not be checked here. TRBV1 is given as a pseudogene. This CDR3 has 17 residues. CDR3 region: CTSSRRSRQKMYNEQFF. In nucleotides, the CDR3 is TGCACCAGCAGCCGAAGGTCGCGACAGAAAATGTACAATGAGCAGTTCTTC.

The chain combines TRBV9 with TRBJ2-2; D unresolved. With 0 bases removed from V and 4 bases from J, the gap between germline ends came to 10 bases. In germline, CDR1 is SGDLS, CDR2 YYNGEE. The CDR3 totals 15 residues. This CDR3 reads CASSVDLLGTGELFF. DNA for the CDR3: TGTGCCAGCAGCGTAGATCTGCTCGGCACCGGGGAGCTGTTTTTT.

The chain uses TRBV19 and TRBJ1-5; D perhaps matches TRBD1 (5 bases). V lost 7 bases and J 7 bases, leaving 17 bases between the germline ends. Per germline, CDR1 LNHDA and CDR2 SQIVND (reference sequence). There are 14 residues in the CDR3. In DNA form, the CDR3 reads TGTGCCAGTACCCGGTTTGTGGGGGGACAGCCCCAGCATTTT. This translates into CASTRFVGGQPQHF.

This sequence joins TRBV11-2 and TRBJ2-3; TRBD2 might be the D (6 bases). The CDR3 length is 15 residues. Looked up from germline, CDR1 is SGHAT and CDR2 is FQNNGV. V was clipped by 0 bases and J by 3 bases, with 10 bases between them. CDR3 sequence: CASSLDRGRTDTQYF. The CDR3 region has the DNA TGTGCCAGCAGCTTAGATCGGGGGAGGACAGATACGCAGTATTTT. Drawing the rest from reference TRBV11-2 and TRBJ2-3, the complete variable domain is EAGVAQSPRYKIIEKRQSVAFWCNPISGHATLYWYQQILGQGPKLLIQFQNNGVVDDSQLPKDRFSAERLKGVDSTLKIQPAKLEDSAVYLCASSLDRGRTDTQYFGPGTRLTVL.

The chain couples TRBV7-8 to TRBJ1-5; TRBD1 might be the D (5 bases). This CDR3 spans 17 amino acids. The ends were cut back, 0 bases at V and 0 bases at J, with 12 bases in the middle. Germline CDR1 and CDR2: SGHVS and FQNEAQ. The CDR3 reads CASSLAAGGYSNQPQHF. The CDR3 coding sequence is TGTGCCAGCAGCTTAGCGGCGGGGGGATATAGCAATCAGCCCCAGCATTTT.

The chain couples TRBV27 to TRBJ1-1; D may be TRBD1 (5 bases). The length of the CDR3 is 16 residues. The ends were cut back, 4 bases at V and 0 bases at J, with 15 bases in the middle. The germline V gene has CDR1 MNHEY and CDR2 SMNVEV (reference sequence). The CDR3 sequence is CASSSYVGGVNTEAFF. The CDR3 DNA follows: TGTGCCAGCAGTTCTTATGTGGGGGGGGTGAACACTGAAGCTTTCTTT.

This chain joins TRBV28 and TRBJ2-7; weak D call: TRBD1 (7 bases). The CDR3 contains 17 residues. CDR1 MDHEN and CDR2 SYDVKM come from the germline V gene. Trimming took off 2 bases at V and 0 bases at J, with 17 bases between the two ends. The CDR3: CASSLPQGGHSSYEQYF. In nucleotides, the CDR3 is TGTGCCAGCAGTTTACCCCAGGGGGGCCATAGCTCCTACGAGCAGTACTTC. The whole variable domain, filled in from reference TRBV28 and TRBJ2-7, reads DVKVTQSSRYLVKRTGEKVFLECVQDMDHENMFWYRQDPGLGLRLIYFSYDVKMKEKGDIPEGYSVSREKKERFSLILESASTNQTSMYLCASSLPQGGHSSYEQYFGPGTRLTVT.

The chain employs TRBV6-6 and TRBJ1-1; D perhaps matches TRBD1 (5 bases). Germline V lookup: CDR1 MNHNY, CDR2 SVGAGI (reference sequence). V was clipped by 5 bases and J by 3 bases, with 22 bases between them. The CDR3 has 17 residues. In DNA, the CDR3 is TGTGCCAGCAGTCCCCCGGGGGGAAGGGGAGGAGACACTGAAGCTTTCTTT. Protein product: CASSPPGGRGGDTEAFF.

The chain employs TRBV10-2 and TRBJ1-4, with D possibly TRBD1 on 5 matching bases. From germline, CDR1 is WSHSY and CDR2 SAAADI. This CDR3 comprises 12 residues. The V end lost 3 bases, the J end lost 7 bases, and 6 bases lay between the germline ends. CDR3 nucleotide sequence: TGCGCCAGCAGTGACAGGGTTGAAAAACTGTTTTTT. This encodes CASSDRVEKLFF.

The chain recombines TRBV6-4 with TRBJ2-3; 7 bases fit TRBD2. V lost 2 bases and J lost 0; bases outside the gene matches: 2. This CDR3 comprises 15 residues. Germline loops: CDR1 MRHNA, CDR2 SNTAGT. CDR3 sequence (DNA): TGTGCCAGCAGTGACCGAGCGGGGAGCACAGATACGCAGTATTTT. It encodes CASSDRAGSTDTQYF.

The V call is TRBV7-6, the J call TRBJ2-7; 7 bases fit TRBD1. The CDR3 spans 14 residues. Germline loops: CDR1 SGHVS, CDR2 FNYEAQ. J was trimmed by 2 bases and V by 5 bases; bases with no gene match: 6. For the CDR3, the DNA is TGTGCCAGCAGCCCGACGACAGGGACCTACGAGCAGTACTTC. Protein product: CASSPTTGTYEQYF.

The genes are TRBV30 and TRBJ2-7, with 8 nucleotides matching TRBD1. Trimming took 2 bases from V and 3 from J; bases not matched to a gene: 21. There are 19 residues in the CDR3. Looked up from germline, CDR1 is GTSNPN and CDR2 is SVGIG (reference sequence). This CDR3 reads CAWSILGTGAPRPLYEQYF. CDR3 nucleotides: TGTGCCTGGAGTATTCTCGGGACAGGCGCCCCTCGGCCGCTCTACGAGCAGTACTTC. The variable domain in full, completed from reference TRBV30 and TRBJ2-7, reads SQTIHQWPATLVQPVGSPLSLECTVEGTSNPNLYWYRQAAGRGLQLLFYSVGIGQISSEVPQNLSASRPQDRQFILSSKKLLLSDSGFYLCAWSILGTGAPRPLYEQYFGPGTRLTVT.

This rearrangement joins TRBV10-3 to TRBJ1-2; TRBD1 might be the D (6 bases). The V gene lost 3 bases and the J gene lost 4 bases, with 30 bases spanning the gap. Germline V gene lookup returns CDR1 ENHRY and CDR2 SYGVKD. The CDR3 has 20 amino acids. CDR3 in amino acids: CAISDPRPGGRGGGGYGYTF. In DNA, the CDR3 is TGTGCCATCAGTGATCCACGGCCCGGGGGCCGGGGTGGGGGGGGCTATGGCTACACCTTC.

CDR3: CASSSTLGLAGLYEQYF. DNA for the CDR3: TGTGCCAGCAGCTCTACATTGGGACTAGCGGGGTTATACGAGCAGTACTTC. This chain uses TRBV5-6 with TRBJ2-7; 13 bases agree with TRBD2. CDR3 length: 17 residues. Germline CDR1 reads SGHDT; CDR2 reads YYEEEE. V lost 3 bases to trimming and J lost 4 bases; unmatched junction nucleotides: 10.

The V and J genes are TRBV6-5 and TRBJ1-1; D is undetermined. CDR3 length equals 14 residues. V was clipped by 1 base and J by 1 base, with 7 bases between them. Germline assignment: CDR1 MNHEY and CDR2 SVGAGI. CDR3 sequence (DNA): TGTGCCAGCAGTTACTGGCAAACGAACACTGAAGCTTTCTTT. It codes for CASSYWQTNTEAFF.

The CDR3 here is CASSPQGGNEQFF. CDR3 in DNA: TGCGCCAGCAGCCCGCAGGGAGGGAATGAGCAGTTCTTC. This chain uses TRBV4-1 with TRBJ2-1; 7 bases line up with TRBD2. V lost 4 bases to trimming and J lost 7 bases; unmatched junction nucleotides: 4. This CDR3 has 13 amino acids. Germline V lookup: CDR1 MGHRA, CDR2 YSYEKL.

CDR3 in amino acids: CAIGQGIGEQYF. The CDR3 DNA reads TGTGCCATTGGACAGGGAATAGGCGAGCAGTACTTC. V is TRBV10-3 and J is TRBJ2-7, with 8 nucleotides matching TRBD1. V trimming: 9 bases; J trimming: 6 bases; junction bases outside the gene matches: 7. This CDR3 is built from 12 residues. Germline assignment: CDR1 ENHRY and CDR2 SYGVKD.

This clone was seen more than once but under ten times. The CDR3 loop is CASSFTGDQPQHF. For the CDR3, the DNA is TGTGCCAGCAGCTTTACGGGTGATCAGCCCCAGCATTTT. The chain combines TRBV7-9 with TRBJ1-5; D remains unclear. Germline V lookup: CDR1 SEHNR, CDR2 FQNEAQ (reference sequence). The CDR3 is 13 residues long. The V end was cut by 3 bases, the J end by 5 bases, with 8 bases between.

The V gene is TRBV27, the J gene TRBJ1-2; D not resolved. The germline gives CDR1 MNHEY, CDR2 SMNVEV (reference sequence). V was shortened by 4 bases and J by 4 bases, with 13 bases between the two germline ends. This CDR3 comprises 14 residues. CDR3 DNA sequence: TGTGCCAGCAGTTCTGGGCCTGCGGGCTATGGCTACACCTTC. Its translation: CASSSGPAGYGYTF.

V gene TRBV5-4 combines with J gene TRBJ2-3, with 7 nucleotides matching TRBD2. The V segment lost 0 bases and the J segment 1 base; nucleotides outside the gene matches: 2. CDR1 SGHNT and CDR2 YYREEE come from the germline V gene (reference sequence). This CDR3 spans 15 amino acids. The CDR3 loop is CASSLGGGGTDTQYF. CDR3 in DNA: TGTGCCAGCAGCTTGGGGGGAGGGGGCACAGATACGCAGTATTTT. The whole variable domain, filled in from reference TRBV5-4 and TRBJ2-3, reads ETGVTQSPTHLIKTRGQQVTLRCSSQSGHNTVSWYQQALGQGPQFIFQYYREEENGRGNFPPRFSGLQFPNYSSELNVNALELDDSALYLCASSLGGGGTDTQYFGPGTRLTVL.

The chain recombines TRBV11-1 with TRBJ2-1; D is possibly TRBD1 (8 bases). The CDR3 consists of 16 residues. Germline CDR1 reads SGHAT; CDR2 reads FQDESV (reference sequence). Deletions cut 1 base from V and 5 bases from J, with 15 bases between. CDR3 sequence: CASSLGAQGGDNEQFF. CDR3 bases: TGTGCCAGCAGCTTAGGAGCACAGGGGGGGGACAATGAGCAGTTCTTC.